This entry lists 32 T cell receptor beta chains sequenced from one sample in a study of blood T cell repertoires in COVID-19. Clones were read by immunoSEQ multiplex PCR, and TCRdb kept only the in-frame ones, dropping some. The data hold roughly 150,000 clones, with 75% to 90% observed a single time. Material: peripheral blood. The receptors come from a man aged 80 or over with acute or convalescent COVID-19.

The V call is TRBV3-1 (or the pseudogene TRBV3-2), the J call TRBJ2-3; 15 nucleotides align to TRBD2. Germline V gene data show CDR1 as LGHDT and CDR2 as YNNKEL (reference sequence). This CDR3 spans 16 amino acids. Trimming cost V 2 bases and J 6 bases; bases outside gene matches: 3. The DNA of the CDR3 is TGTGCCAGCAGCCAATTTGGACTAGCGGGAGGGGATACGCAGTATTTT. Protein product: CASSQFGLAGGDTQYF.

CDR3 nucleotides: TGCGCCAGCAGCGAGGGTTCCCTAGCGGGAAAGTACGAGCAGTACTTC. It codes for CASSEGSLAGKYEQYF. The V call is TRBV5-1, the J call TRBJ2-7; TRBD2 matches 9 bases. Germline values: CDR1 SGHRS, CDR2 YFSETQ. The CDR3 totals 16 residues. Trimming removed 4 bases from V and 4 bases from J; junction bases left unmatched: 12.

The chain carries TRBV28 and TRBJ1-2; TRBD1 matches at 10 bases. The CDR3 is 14 amino acids. Unmatched junction bases numbered 4, after V lost 7 bases and J lost 2 bases. Germline values: CDR1 MDHEN, CDR2 SYDVKM. The DNA for the CDR3 is TGTGCCAGCACCGGGGGACAGGGGAACTATGGCTACACCTTC. Translated, it gives CASTGGQGNYGYTF.

The chain combines TRBV6-5 with TRBJ1-5, with D tentatively TRBD1 (5 bases). The V end lost 4 bases, the J end lost 4 bases, and 11 bases lay between the germline ends. Germline assignment: CDR1 MNHEY and CDR2 SVGAGI. The CDR3 spans 14 residues. The CDR3 is CASSSQAGNQPQHF. CDR3 sequence (DNA): TGTGCCAGCAGTTCGCAGGCAGGGAATCAGCCCCAGCATTTT.

The CDR3 is CASSPTGVIQPQHF. As DNA, the CDR3 is TGTGCCAGCAGTCCCACAGGGGTGATTCAGCCCCAGCATTTT. The V and J genes are TRBV28 and TRBJ1-5; 7 bases match TRBD1. Germline CDR1 and CDR2: MDHEN and SYDVKM. This CDR3 is 14 amino acids long. The ends lost 5 bases at V and 6 bases at J; junction bases unmatched: 7.

The gene calls are TRBV6-6 and TRBJ1-2, with 9 bases fitting TRBD1. The CDR3 sequence is 13 residues long. Germline values: CDR1 MNHNY, CDR2 SVGAGI (reference sequence). Germline trimming cut 11 bases from V and 7 bases from J; bases unmatched to any gene: 11. In DNA form, the CDR3 reads TGTGCCGGGGGACAGGGTTTACAGTTTGGCTACACCTTC. Translated: CAGGQGLQFGYTF.

The rearrangement links TRBV24-1 to TRBJ1-5, with D maybe TRBD1 (5 bases). The length of the CDR3 is 17 residues. V lost 5 bases, J lost 4 bases, and 20 bases lay in between. Germline CDR1 reads KGHDR; CDR2 reads SFDVKD. CDR3 sequence reads: CATSASPRGGNNQPQHF. CDR3 in DNA: TGTGCCACCAGTGCGAGTCCCCGGGGGGGGAATAATCAGCCCCAGCATTTT.

The V gene is TRBV3-1 (or the pseudogene TRBV3-2), the J gene TRBJ2-7; 10 nucleotides align to TRBD1. CDR1 is LGHDT, CDR2 YNNKEL, per germline (reference sequence). The junction had 8 bases not matched to a gene; V was cut back by 5 bases and J by 7 bases. The CDR3 runs to 14 residues. DNA for the CDR3: TGTGCCAGCAGCGCACGACAGGGGGCAGGAGAGCAGTACTTC. Its protein product is CASSARQGAGEQYF.

The count of this clone is one. The chain has TRBV5-1 and TRBJ1-2; D may be TRBD1 (5 bases). V dropped 3 bases and J dropped 2 bases, with 14 bases sitting between them. The germline V gene has CDR1 SGHRS and CDR2 YFSETQ. This CDR3 contains 15 residues. The CDR3 region is CASSSGSSGNYGYTF. The CDR3 nucleotides read TGCGCCAGCAGCTCCGGCTCGTCAGGGAACTATGGCTACACCTTC.

The genes are TRBV28 and TRBJ2-7; D perhaps matches TRBD1 (6 bases). The CDR3 sequence is 14 residues long. The germline CDR1 and CDR2 sequences are MDHEN and SYDVKM. Deletions cut 8 bases from V and 2 bases from J, with 16 bases between. The CDR3 region is CASLPGTSTYEQYF. As DNA, the CDR3 is TGTGCCAGCCTCCCCGGGACAAGTACCTACGAGCAGTACTTC.

This chain uses TRBV24-1 with TRBJ2-3, with TRBD2 identical over 11 bases. Germline V gene data show CDR1 as KGHDR and CDR2 as SFDVKD. The V gene end was trimmed by 5 bases and the J gene end by 4 bases; junction bases not matched to a gene: 7. This CDR3 is 16 amino acids long. CDR3 sequence reads: CATSALLAGGADTQYF. The CDR3 coding sequence is TGTGCCACCAGTGCTCTTCTAGCGGGAGGAGCAGATACGCAGTATTTT.

Only a few counts were recorded for this clone. This chain connects TRBV7-9 to TRBJ1-6, with D possibly TRBD1 on 5 matching bases. Trimming cost V 1 base and J 4 bases, with 8 bases left between them. CDR1 is SEHNR, CDR2 FQNEAQ, per germline (reference sequence). The CDR3 is 15 residues long. The CDR3: CASSLVGAYNSPLHF. CDR3 bases: TGTGCCAGCAGCTTAGTAGGGGCATATAATTCACCCCTCCACTTT.

A few counts support this clone. This chain connects TRBV27 to TRBJ1-1; no definite D call. Germline V gene data show CDR1 as MNHEY and CDR2 as SMNVEV (reference sequence). This CDR3 is built from 16 residues. V was cut by 0 bases and J by 1 base, with 12 bases left in between. CDR3 region: CASSLSPGSGNTEAFF. CDR3 DNA sequence: TGTGCCAGCAGTTTATCTCCGGGTTCGGGGAACACTGAAGCTTTCTTT.

The genes are TRBV6-5 and TRBJ1-1; unclear D gene. Germline V gene data show CDR1 as MNHEY and CDR2 as SVGAGI. Trimming pared 7 bases from V and 12 bases from J, leaving 12 bases between. The CDR3 consists of 10 residues. The CDR3 is CASMNRTPFF. The CDR3 DNA is TGTGCCAGCATGAACAGAACTCCTTTCTTT.

This clone was detected only once. J is TRBJ2-2 and V is TRBV6-5; tentatively, D is TRBD1 (6 bases). This CDR3 spans 13 amino acids. V gave up 7 bases and J gave up 6 bases, with 12 bases separating them. Germline CDR1 reads MNHEY; CDR2 reads SVGAGI. CDR3 sequence (DNA): TGTGCCAGCACCCTAGGGGGTTCCGGGGAGCTGTTTTTT. Translating it yields CASTLGGSGELFF.

V gene TRBV5-1 combines with J gene TRBJ2-7, with 7 bases lining up with TRBD2. V was clipped by 0 bases and J by 6 bases; unmatched bases: 9. Looked up from germline, CDR1 is SGHRS and CDR2 is YFSETQ. The CDR3 extends over 15 amino acids. This chain's CDR3 is CASSLVGAGVGEQYF. In DNA, the CDR3 is TGCGCCAGCAGCTTGGTTGGTGCGGGAGTAGGCGAGCAGTACTTC.

The rearrangement links TRBV20-1 to TRBJ1-2; D unresolved. CDR3 size: 11 residues. Trimming cost V 8 bases and J 7 bases, with 14 bases left between them. CDR1 and CDR2 from the germline V gene are DFQATT and SNEGSKA (reference sequence). The CDR3 protein is CSHNREAGYTF. CDR3 in DNA: TGCAGTCACAACCGGGAGGCTGGCTACACCTTC.

CDR3 bases: TGCGCCAGCAGCTTGTCTGCCGGGGGGGGCCACGAGCAGTACTTC. Protein sequence: CASSLSAGGGHEQYF. The V call is TRBV5-1, the J call TRBJ2-7, with TRBD2 identical over 8 bases. V gave up 1 base and J gave up 5 bases; unmatched junction bases: 8. This CDR3 has 15 residues. Germline lookup yields CDR1 SGHRS and CDR2 YFSETQ. Filled out from reference TRBV5-1 and TRBJ2-7, the complete variable domain reads KAGVTQTPRYLIKTRGQQVTLSCSPISGHRSVSWYQQTPGQGLQFLFEYFSETQRNKGNFPGRFSGRQFSNSRSEMNVSTLELGDSALYLCASSLSAGGGHEQYFGPGTRLTVT.

This clone was seen just once. DNA for the CDR3: TGTGCCAGCAGTTATCAAGACAGGGGGCATGACGAGCAGTACTTC. This sequence encodes CASSYQDRGHDEQYF. The chain recombines TRBV6-6 with TRBJ2-7; 10 positions match TRBD1. The trim removed 3 bases at V and 5 bases at J, leaving 7 bases unmatched. The CDR3 sequence is 15 residues long. The germline CDR1 and CDR2 sequences are MNHNY and SVGAGI (reference sequence).

In this sample, this clone turned up a few times. V and J are TRBV21-1 and TRBJ1-2; TRBD1 reflects the table's D call only, with no check against the DNA. TRBV21-1 is shown as a pseudogene. This CDR3 is built from 16 residues. The CDR3 loop is CANRTTSPGASYGYTF. The CDR3 DNA follows: TGTGCCAACCGCACCACTTCGCCAGGGGCCAGCTATGGCTACACCTTC.

This sequence joins TRBV4-2 and TRBJ1-3, with D possibly matching TRBD1 (5 bases). CDR1 and CDR2 (germline): LGHNA, YNFKEQ. The CDR3 has 18 residues. V lost 3 bases, J lost 0 bases, and 18 bases lay in between. For the CDR3, the DNA is TGTGCCAGCAGCCACACGACAGACCCTCGGATCTCTGGAAACACCATATATTTT. It yields the protein CASSHTTDPRISGNTIYF.

The table lists this clone with a count of one. The chain is built from TRBV6-6 and TRBJ1-2, with a tentative D call TRBD1 (6 bases). CDR3 size: 14 residues. Germline CDR1 MNHNY, CDR2 SVGAGI (reference sequence). The V gene lost 6 bases and the J gene lost 8 bases, with 19 bases spanning the gap. CDR3 residues: CASSPYASGTGYTF. CDR3 DNA sequence: TGTGCCAGCAGCCCTTATGCCTCCGGGACAGGCTACACCTTC.

This clone appeared a single time. The chain has TRBV20-1 and TRBJ2-5; no clear D. The CDR3 has 11 amino acids. Germline CDR1 and CDR2: DFQATT and SNEGSKA (reference sequence). Trimming stripped 4 bases from V and 5 bases from J, with 8 bases between. CDR3 region: CSAKPGETQYF. CDR3 in DNA: TGCAGTGCTAAACCCGGGGAGACCCAGTACTTC.

This clone was seen once. This CDR3 is CASSLSSGRGNSPLHF. The CDR3 DNA reads as TGTGCCAGCAGCTTATCTTCTGGGAGGGGAAATTCACCCCTCCACTTT. This chain links TRBV7-9 with TRBJ1-6; TRBD1 might be the D (5 bases). The CDR3 is 16 amino acids. Trimming took off 2 bases at V and 7 bases at J, with 15 bases between the two ends. Per the germline V gene, CDR1 is SEHNR and CDR2 is FQNEAQ (reference sequence). The full variable domain, with the rest looked up from reference TRBV7-9 and TRBJ1-6, is DTGVSQNPRHKITKRGQNVTFRCDPISEHNRLYWYRQTLGQGPEFLTYFQNEAQLEKSRLLSDRFSAERPKGSFSTLEIQRTEQGDSAMYLCASSLSSGRGNSPLHFGNGTRLTVT.

The chain combines TRBV9 with TRBJ2-3; a weak D match, TRBD2 (6 bases). This CDR3 has 14 residues. The germline CDR1 and CDR2 sequences are SGDLS and YYNGEE. Between the trimmed V and J ends, which lost 0 bases and 6 bases, there was a span of 11 bases. The CDR3 is CASSVAGERDTQYF. In nucleotides, the CDR3 is TGTGCCAGCAGCGTAGCGGGGGAGAGGGATACGCAGTATTTT.

The chain uses TRBV5-1 and TRBJ2-3; 8 positions agree with TRBD2. The CDR3 extends over 15 amino acids. The germline CDR1 and CDR2 sequences are SGHRS and YFSETQ. V gave up 0 bases and J gave up 8 bases; unmatched junction bases: 8. For the CDR3, the DNA is TGCGCCAGCAGCTTGGAAGTAGCGGGGCTTGCTACGCAGTATTTT. This sequence encodes CASSLEVAGLATQYF.

The CDR3 region has the DNA TGTGCCAGCAGTACCACCGGGTGGAGGGTTCTTGGCTACACCTTC. Translation: CASSTTGWRVLGYTF. The chain combines TRBV6-5 with TRBJ1-2, with D unclear. Trimming took 5 bases from V and 7 from J, leaving 20 bases between them. This CDR3 comprises 15 residues. Germline V gene lookup returns CDR1 MNHEY and CDR2 SVGAGI.

This chain joins TRBV5-1 and TRBJ2-7, with 10 bases aligning to TRBD2. CDR3 length: 14 amino acids. Germline trimming cut 4 bases from V and 5 bases from J; bases unmatched to any gene: 6. Germline lookup yields CDR1 SGHRS and CDR2 YFSETQ. The CDR3, as DNA: TGCGCCAGCAGCGCTGCCGGGACTAGCGACGAGCAGTACTTC. Translated: CASSAAGTSDEQYF. Drawing the rest from reference TRBV5-1 and TRBJ2-7, the complete variable domain is KAGVTQTPRYLIKTRGQQVTLSCSPISGHRSVSWYQQTPGQGLQFLFEYFSETQRNKGNFPGRFSGRQFSNSRSEMNVSTLELGDSALYLCASSAAGTSDEQYFGPGTRLTVT.

This clone has just one count. The rearrangement links TRBV14 to TRBJ1-1; the D is unclear. Germline V gene data show CDR1 as SGHDN and CDR2 as FVKESK. The CDR3 extends over 15 amino acids. The V gene lost 1 base and the J gene lost 1 base, with 10 bases spanning the gap. In DNA form, the CDR3 reads TGTGCCAGCAGCCAAGTCGTAGTCAAGAACACTGAAGCTTTCTTT. Encoded protein: CASSQVVVKNTEAFF.

The chain recombines TRBV7-2 with TRBJ2-7, with 15 bases aligning to TRBD2. Losses at the gene ends were 4 bases for V and 3 bases for J; bases not matched to a gene: 1. There are 15 residues in the CDR3. The V gene's germline CDR1 is SGHTA and CDR2 FQGNSA. Written as DNA, the CDR3 is TGTGCCAGCAGCTCGGGACTAGCGGGAGGCTACGAGCAGTACTTC. Protein: CASSSGLAGGYEQYF.

The chain has TRBV11-3 and TRBJ1-6; tentative D call: TRBD1 (5 bases). This CDR3 region has 13 residues. V shed 5 bases and J shed 6 bases, with 8 bases lying between them. CDR1 and CDR2 from the germline V gene are SGHNT and YENEEA. CDR3 bases: TGTGCCAGCAGCACGGACACTAATTCACCCCTCCACTTT. Translating gives CASSTDTNSPLHF. The full variable domain, with the rest looked up from reference TRBV11-3 and TRBJ1-6, is EAGVVQSPRYKIIEKKQPVAFWCNPISGHNTLYWYLQNLGQGPELLIRYENEEAVDDSQLPKDRFSAERLKGVDSTLKIQPAELGDSAVYLCASSTDTNSPLHFGNGTRLTVT.

The chain links TRBV19 to TRBJ2-1, with 12 positions matching TRBD2. The CDR3 extends over 16 amino acids. Germline loops: CDR1 LNHDA, CDR2 SQIVND (reference sequence). V lost 3 bases to trimming and J lost 8 bases; unmatched junction nucleotides: 8. Here the CDR3 reads CASSIMTSGRRYEQFF. In nucleotides, the CDR3 is TGTGCCAGTAGTATTATGACTAGCGGGAGACGGTATGAGCAGTTCTTC.